This T cell receptor beta chain was documented in a study of lymphopenia after photon versus proton radiotherapy. Study-wide results and caveats: Proton therapy kept repertoires fairly stable, unlike photons, which gained effector/memory cells. After lymphocyte nadir, photon-treated repertoires showed oligoclonal expansion, especially CD8+ Temra.

Method: immunoSEQ multiplex PCR; TCRdb's copy keeps in-frame clones and lacks some. Here the sample spans around 35,000 clones, 85% being singletons. This CDR3 has 18 residues. Looked up from germline, CDR1 is GTSNPN and CDR2 is SVGIG (reference sequence). The V gene lost 1 base and the J gene lost 3 bases, with 22 bases spanning the gap. Comment on this clone: The antigen remains unidentified.

The sequence was collected from a man aged 45-65 years with gastric cancer. The input for sequencing was peripheral blood, taken from a patient treated with photon-based radiotherapy. V usage is TRBV30 and J usage is TRBJ2-1; D remains unclear. CDR3 DNA sequence: TGTGCCTGGAGTGACAAAGAGAAAGGGCTGTCCTTCTACAATGAGCAGTTCTTC. It encodes CAWSDKEKGLSFYNEQFF.